The T cell receptor beta chain under discussion was sequenced for a study of molecular identifiers for immune sequencing clone quantification. CD8+CD4-CCR7+CD45RA+ sorting gave the naive CD8 T cells. Libraries of bulk TCR were made by previously described methods (with listed TCR primers). TCRdb reanalysed the PCR reads using MiXCR and keeps one entry per CDR3 protein. The repertoire has about 320,000 distinct CDR3 sequences, roughly a quarter of them found once; the top ten carry 0.65% to 0.95%. Germline values: CDR1 SEHNR, CDR2 FQNEAQ (reference sequence). Trimming removed 1 base at V and 4 bases at J, with 23 bases between. This CDR3 spans 18 amino acids. In its sample, this clonotype was seen many times.

The TCR comes from a human donor in good health. Some libraries in this study had Jurkat cell RNA spiked in. The sequencing input was naive CD8+ T cells from blood, with Jurkat cell RNA spiked in. Indicated subset: FACS-sorted CD8+CD4-CCR7+CD45RA+ naive T cells. The chain combines TRBV7-9 with TRBJ2-7, with D possibly TRBD2 on 6 matching bases. This chain's CDR3 is CASSLVISGGPLMYEQYF. CDR3 nucleotide sequence: TGTGCCAGCAGCTTAGTTATTAGCGGAGGGCCCTTGATGTACGAGCAGTACTTC.